This entry concerns a single T cell receptor beta chain. No antigen is known for it. TCRdb's table, derived via immunoSEQ multiplex PCR, lists solely in-frame clones and lacks some. The sample shows 6,200 or so clones, under 80% of them seen only once. Repertoires were sampled repeatedly during chemoradiotherapy. These data are taken from a study of chemoradiotherapy in HPV16-positive cancers. Broader study findings: HPV-responsive T-cell expansion during chemoradiotherapy was linked to improved recurrence-free survival in HPV16-positive patients. Functional assays defining HPV-specific T cells used only two HPV16-positive patients.

The germline gives CDR1 SGHAT, CDR2 FQNNGV. The CDR3 is 15 amino acids. The germline V and J ends were trimmed by 4 bases and 4 bases, with 16 bases remaining between them. The chain recombines TRBV11-2 with TRBJ1-2, with D hard to call. Specimen: tumor tissue, collected from a patient who underwent chemoradiotherapy. This TCR derives from a human donor with HPV-associated anogenital cancer. The DNA of the CDR3 is TGTGCCAGCAGCTCATCGTCTAGGGATTCCTATGGCTACACCTTC. Protein product: CASSSSSRDSYGYTF.